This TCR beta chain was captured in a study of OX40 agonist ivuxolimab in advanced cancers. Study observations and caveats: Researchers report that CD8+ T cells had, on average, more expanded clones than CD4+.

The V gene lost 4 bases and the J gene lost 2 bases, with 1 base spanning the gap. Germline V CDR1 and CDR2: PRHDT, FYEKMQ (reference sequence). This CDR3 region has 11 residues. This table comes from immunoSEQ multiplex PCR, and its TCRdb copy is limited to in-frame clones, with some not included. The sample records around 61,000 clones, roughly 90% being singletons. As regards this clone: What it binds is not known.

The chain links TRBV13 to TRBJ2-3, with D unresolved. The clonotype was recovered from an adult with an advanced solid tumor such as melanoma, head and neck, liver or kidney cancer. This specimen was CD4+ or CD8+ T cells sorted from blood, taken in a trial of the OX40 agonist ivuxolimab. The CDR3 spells CASSYTDTQYF. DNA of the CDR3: TGTGCCAGCAGCTACACAGATACGCAGTATTTT.